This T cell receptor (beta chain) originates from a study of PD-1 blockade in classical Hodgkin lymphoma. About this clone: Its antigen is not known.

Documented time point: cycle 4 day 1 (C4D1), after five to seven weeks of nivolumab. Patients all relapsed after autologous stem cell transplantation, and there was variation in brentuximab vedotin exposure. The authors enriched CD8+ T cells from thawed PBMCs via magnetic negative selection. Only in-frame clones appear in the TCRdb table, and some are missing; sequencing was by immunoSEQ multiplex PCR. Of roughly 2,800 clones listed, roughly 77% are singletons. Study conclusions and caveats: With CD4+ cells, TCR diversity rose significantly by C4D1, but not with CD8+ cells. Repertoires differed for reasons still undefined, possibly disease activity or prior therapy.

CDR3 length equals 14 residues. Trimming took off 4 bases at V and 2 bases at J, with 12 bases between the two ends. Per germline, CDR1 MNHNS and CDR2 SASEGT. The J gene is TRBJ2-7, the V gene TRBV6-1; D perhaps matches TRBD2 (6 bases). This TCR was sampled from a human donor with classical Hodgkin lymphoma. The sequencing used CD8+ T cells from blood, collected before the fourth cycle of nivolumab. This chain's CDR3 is CASSVGRGTYEQYF. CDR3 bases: TGTGCCAGCAGTGTCGGCCGGGGGACCTACGAGCAGTACTTC.